A single sample gave rise to the 8 T cell receptor beta chains below, sequenced in a study of cytomegalovirus exposure and HLA in healthy donors. This PCR relied on a set of 60 Vbeta primers and 13 Jbeta primers. Data came from immunoSEQ multiplex PCR; TCRdb stores just in-frame clones and leaves some out. The sample's table shows some 130,000 clones. Material for sequencing was PBMCs. The receptors shown here come from a man younger than 35 in good health and CMV-seronegative.

The rearrangement uses TRBV28 and TRBJ1-1; 7 nucleotides align to TRBD1. This CDR3 has 11 amino acids. The germline V gene has CDR1 MDHEN and CDR2 SYDVKM. For the CDR3, the DNA is TGTGGACACCAGGGGGGCACTGAAGCTTTCTTT. Its translation is CGHQGGTEAFF.

The rearrangement joins TRBV28 to TRBJ2-1, with D possibly TRBD2 on 6 matching bases. With 1 base removed from V and 7 bases from J, the gap between germline ends came to 11 bases. There are 14 residues in the CDR3. Germline-derived CDR1 and CDR2 are MDHEN and SYDVKM. Here the CDR3 DNA reads TGTGCCAGCAGTTTATCCGGGAGTCAGAATGAGCAGTTCTTC. Protein product: CASSLSGSQNEQFF.

The chain carries TRBV11-2 and TRBJ1-4; D not certain. The V gene lost 5 bases and the J gene lost 8 bases, with 15 bases spanning the gap. From germline, CDR1 is SGHAT and CDR2 FQNNGV. The CDR3 is 14 amino acids. CDR3 loop: CASSPLGAAEKLFF. The CDR3 region has the DNA TGTGCCAGCAGCCCGTTGGGCGCCGCGGAAAAACTGTTTTTT.

The chain uses TRBV27 and TRBJ2-2; 9 bases align to TRBD1. Germline V lookup: CDR1 MNHEY, CDR2 SMNVEV (reference sequence). After removal of 5 bases from V and 7 bases from J, the junction contained 8 bases not matched to a gene. The CDR3 contains 15 residues. CDR3 bases: TGTGCCAGCAGTAGTCCCGGGACAGGGAACGGGGAGCTGTTTTTT. This codes for CASSSPGTGNGELFF.

The gene calls are TRBV4-3 and TRBJ1-1, with a tentative D call TRBD1 (5 bases). V was clipped by 4 bases and J by 0 bases, with 24 bases between them. The V gene's germline CDR1 is LGHNA and CDR2 YSLEER. The CDR3 has 19 amino acids. The CDR3 sequence: CASSRVFDRSAPMNTEAFF. The DNA for the CDR3 is TGCGCCAGCAGCCGAGTCTTTGACAGATCCGCCCCGATGAACACTGAAGCTTTCTTT.

This sequence joins TRBV10-3 and TRBJ2-3, with 10 nucleotides matching TRBD2. CDR3 length: 16 residues. With 0 bases clipped from V and 6 bases from J, the junction kept 6 bases outside the gene matches. Germline lookup yields CDR1 ENHRY and CDR2 SYGVKD. This CDR3 is CAISESSGRAIDTQYF. As DNA, the CDR3 is TGTGCCATCAGTGAGTCGAGCGGGAGGGCCATCGATACGCAGTATTTT.

V and J are TRBV10-3 and TRBJ1-1; 7 nucleotides match TRBD1. CDR1 and CDR2 from the germline V gene are ENHRY and SYGVKD. This CDR3 has 13 amino acids. The trim removed 5 bases at V and 8 bases at J, leaving 8 bases unmatched. DNA for the CDR3: TGTGCCATCAGTAAAGGGACAGTCAGAGAAGCTTTCTTT. Translating gives CAISKGTVREAFF.

V is TRBV19 and J is TRBJ2-7, with 7 bases matching TRBD1. After removal of 5 bases from V and 3 bases from J, the junction contained 7 bases not matched to a gene. Looked up from germline, CDR1 is LNHDA and CDR2 is SQIVND (reference sequence). CDR3 length: 14 residues. DNA for the CDR3: TGTGCCAGTAGTCCGGGACAGCAACTCTACGAGCAGTACTTC. Amino acids: CASSPGQQLYEQYF.